The 9 T cell receptor beta chains listed next were all sequenced from one sample in a study of blood T cell repertoires in COVID-19. Assay used: immunoSEQ multiplex PCR; TCRdb lists only in-frame clones, some missing. The data hold about 160,000 clones, with around four fifths observed a single time. Material for sequencing was peripheral blood. Receptors were obtained from a woman over 75 with acute or convalescent COVID-19.

This chain joins TRBV5-4 and TRBJ1-5; 9 nucleotides line up with TRBD1. Losses at the gene ends were 3 bases for V and 5 bases for J; bases not matched to a gene: 12. The germline gives CDR1 SGHNT, CDR2 YYREEE (reference sequence). The CDR3 contains 17 residues. CDR3 in amino acids: CASSSGTGKGEDQPQHF. In nucleotides, the CDR3 is TGTGCCAGCAGCTCCGGGACAGGGAAGGGAGAAGATCAGCCCCAGCATTTT.

This rearrangement joins TRBV18 to TRBJ1-1, with TRBD1 matching over 8 bases. V lost 5 bases to trimming and J lost 1 base; unmatched junction nucleotides: 3. CDR3 length: 14 residues. Germline assignment: CDR1 KGHSH and CDR2 LQKENI. The CDR3 region is CASSAGQGNTEAFF. The CDR3 nucleotides are TGTGCCAGCTCAGCCGGACAGGGGAACACTGAAGCTTTCTTT.

This clone turned up a few times. This sequence joins TRBV7-9 and TRBJ2-7; TRBD2 aligns across 7 bases. V lost 2 bases and J lost 6; bases outside the gene matches: 7. Germline V gives CDR1 SEHNR, CDR2 FQNEAQ (reference sequence). This CDR3 has 14 amino acids. This chain's CDR3 is CASSLNAGASEQYF. The CDR3 bases are TGTGCCAGCAGCTTAAACGCGGGAGCCTCCGAGCAGTACTTC.

This chain links TRBV10-1 with TRBJ1-2, with D possibly TRBD1 on 5 matching bases. V lost 4 bases and J 6 bases, leaving 9 bases between the germline ends. Germline V gene data show CDR1 as WNHNN and CDR2 as SYGVQD (reference sequence). This CDR3 contains 12 residues. The CDR3 bases are TGCGCCAGCAGTGGCGGGGGAGATGGCTACACCTTC. The encoded protein is CASSGGGDGYTF.

The genes are TRBV2 and TRBJ2-6; D gene uncertain. CDR3 length: 17 residues. Germline CDR1 is SNHLY and CDR2 is FYNNEI. The germline V and J ends were trimmed by 6 bases and 1 base, with 16 bases remaining between them. For the CDR3, the DNA is TGTGCCAGCAGAGGAGACGTCCGATTTTCTGGGGCCAACGTCCTGACTTTC. It yields the protein CASRGDVRFSGANVLTF.

In its sample, this clone was seen once. The rearrangement joins TRBV9 to TRBJ2-1; D unclear. Germline CDR1 is SGDLS and CDR2 is YYNGEE. Trimming pared 1 base from V and 4 bases from J, leaving 3 bases between. This CDR3 has 12 amino acids. The CDR3 region has the DNA TGTGCCAGCAGCGTACAGTACAATGAGCAGTTCTTC. Encoded protein: CASSVQYNEQFF.

V gene TRBV7-2 combines with J gene TRBJ2-5, with 7 nucleotides matching TRBD2. From germline, CDR1 is SGHTA and CDR2 FQGNSA. The V and J ends lost 0 bases and 6 bases, in that order; junction bases with no gene match: 4. CDR3 size: 14 residues. For the CDR3, the DNA is TGTGCCAGCAGCTTAGCGGGAGGGCCGCAGACCCAGTACTTC. Its translation is CASSLAGGPQTQYF. Looking up the rest from reference TRBV7-2 and TRBJ2-5 gives the full variable domain: GAGVSQSPSNKVTEKGKDVELRCDPISGHTALYWYRQSLGQGLEFLIYFQGNSAPDKSGLPSDRFSAERTGGSVSTLTIQRTQQEDSAVYLCASSLAGGPQTQYFGPGTRLLVL.

V gene TRBV4-3 combines with J gene TRBJ2-2; a possible D gene is TRBD1 (5 bases). The CDR3 totals 16 residues. Trimming removed 3 bases at V and 3 bases at J, with 14 bases between. CDR1 is LGHNA, CDR2 YSLEER, per germline. The CDR3 spells CASSQLEPGYTGELFF. Here the CDR3 DNA reads TGCGCCAGCAGCCAGCTTGAACCAGGGTACACCGGGGAGCTGTTTTTT.

This clone was detected a few times. The junction and the germline gene differ at one end; a read error may be behind it. The chain combines TRBV7-7 with TRBJ2-5, with TRBD2 matching over 12 bases. CDR1 and CDR2 from the germline V gene are SSHAT and FNYEAQ (reference sequence). CDR3 size: 19 residues. CDR3 sequence: CASSLANLASGRVSETQYF. The CDR3 coding sequence is TGTGCTAGCAGCTTAGCGAATTTGGCTAGCGGGAGGGTTTCGGAGACCCAGTACTTC.